The 12 T cell receptor beta chains listed next were all sequenced from one sample in a study of Graves' ophthalmopathy and Graves' hyperthyroidism. RNA transcripts served as template for amplifying TCR beta CDR3 sequences. HTBI primers served in a first-round RT-PCR, which a second-round multiplex PCR followed. From the multiplex PCR reads, TCRdb called clonotypes with MiXCR, one entry per CDR3 protein. The sample carries over a million distinct CDR3 sequences, approximately 35% recorded once. The sample taken for sequencing was peripheral blood or thyroid tissue (not recorded which). These receptors all come from an adult man with Graves' hyperthyroidism.

With regard to this clonotype: An end of the junction differs from the germline gene, which may be a read error. The chain is built from TRBV29-1 and TRBJ2-2; maybe TRBD2 (5 bases). Germline CDR1 reads SQVTM; CDR2 reads ANQGSEA. The CDR3 length is 11 residues. CDR3 sequence (DNA): TGCAGCGTTGAGGTCACCGGGGAGCTGCTTTTT. It yields the protein CSVEVTGELLF.

This clonotype was seen at least ten times. J is TRBJ2-5 and V is TRBV6-5, with 8 bases aligning to TRBD2. CDR1 is MNHEY and CDR2 is SVGAGI in the germline V gene. The length of the CDR3 is 14 residues. Trimming at V came to 5 bases and at J to 5 bases, leaving 7 bases not matched to a gene. In DNA, the CDR3 is TGTGCCAGCAGTGCCGGGGGGGGCGGTGAGACCCAGTACTTC. Translated, it gives CASSAGGGGETQYF.

The V call is TRBV10-2, the J call TRBJ1-1; D remains ambiguous. The CDR3 is made up of 12 amino acids. Germline CDR1 and CDR2: WSHSY and SAAADI. The V end lost 2 bases, the J end lost 7 bases, and 8 bases lay between the germline ends. In nucleotides, the CDR3 is TGCGCCAGCAGTGAGCCCCCGCTTGAAGCTTTCTTT. Encoded protein: CASSEPPLEAFF.

This clonotype came up many times. The chain recombines TRBV20-1 with TRBJ1-1; no firm D call. This CDR3 spans 14 amino acids. Trimming cost V 1 base and J 1 base, with 10 bases left between them. The germline V gene has CDR1 DFQATT and CDR2 SNEGSKA (reference sequence). CDR3 DNA: TGCAGTGCTAGAGCTTGGTCCCAGAACACTGAAGCTTTCTTT. This codes for CSARAWSQNTEAFF.

The V and J genes are TRBV15 and TRBJ1-5; no reliable D call. Germline V gene data show CDR1 as LNHNV and CDR2 as YYDKDF (reference sequence). Deletions cut 3 bases from V and 1 base from J, with 10 bases between. The CDR3 length is 15 residues. CDR3 in DNA: TGTGCCACCAGCAGTGAGAGACTGAGCAATCAGCCCCAGCATTTT. Its translation is CATSSERLSNQPQHF. Full variable domain (remainder filled in from reference TRBV15 and TRBJ1-5): DAMVIQNPRYQVTQFGKPVTLSCSQTLNHNVMYWYQQKSSQAPKLLFHYYDKDFNNEADTPDNFQSRRPNTSFCFLDIRSPGLGDTAMYLCATSSERLSNQPQHFGDGTRLSIL.

This clonotype was counted once. A single base separates this from a much larger clone, so it may be a read error. The chain combines TRBV7-6 with TRBJ2-7; TRBD1 might be the D (6 bases). The germline V and J ends were trimmed by 8 bases and 0 bases, with 17 bases remaining between them. The CDR3 length is 15 residues. Per the germline V gene, CDR1 is SGHVS and CDR2 is FNYEAQ. The CDR3 DNA reads as TGTGCCAGCGGCGCAACAGGGTCGGGCTCCTACGAGCAGTACTTC. It codes for CASGATGSGSYEQYF.

V gene TRBV29-1 combines with J gene TRBJ2-5, with D unclear. The CDR3 has 12 residues. Trimming shortened V by 7 bases and J by 4 bases, and 13 bases separated the two germline ends. The germline CDR1 and CDR2 sequences are SQVTM and ANQGSEA. The CDR3 DNA reads as TGCAGCGGCCTAAGGGTGGGAGAGACCCAGTACTTC. It codes for CSGLRVGETQYF.

The V and J genes are TRBV10-3 and TRBJ2-5; a possible D gene is TRBD2 (5 bases). The germline CDR1 and CDR2 sequences are ENHRY and SYGVKD. CDR3 length: 14 amino acids. V lost 6 bases and J lost 7, with 18 bases in between. CDR3 DNA sequence: TGTGCCATCAGCCGAGATCCTTCTCGGGGGACCCAGTACTTC. This encodes CAISRDPSRGTQYF.

Ten or more counts support this clonotype. The rearrangement joins TRBV7-3 to TRBJ1-6, with a weak D call TRBD1 (5 bases). V was cut by 5 bases and J by 7 bases, with 12 bases left in between. This CDR3 is built from 14 residues. Germline V gene data show CDR1 as SGHTA and CDR2 as FQGTGA. The CDR3 loop reads CASSPDSVNSPLHF. The DNA for the CDR3 is TGTGCCAGCAGCCCCGACAGCGTAAATTCACCCCTCCACTTT.

This clonotype has only a few counts. The chain has TRBV7-3 and TRBJ2-2; D ambiguous. With 2 bases removed from V and 3 bases from J, the gap between germline ends came to 13 bases. This CDR3 has 16 amino acids. Germline CDR1 and CDR2: SGHTA and FQGTGA. CDR3: CASSLGPPGDTGELFF. As DNA, the CDR3 is TGTGCCAGCAGCTTAGGTCCCCCAGGCGACACCGGGGAGCTGTTTTTT.

This clonotype was recorded once. The rearrangement joins TRBV7-9 to TRBJ1-1, with 11 bases fitting TRBD1. The germline V gene has CDR1 SEHNR and CDR2 FQNEAQ (reference sequence). This CDR3 is built from 15 residues. V was pared by 7 bases and J by 6 bases, with 10 bases of the junction left unmatched. CDR3 coding DNA: TGTGCCAGCACCGGTCTGGGACAGGGGGGCGCTGAAGCTTTCTTT. Translated, it gives CASTGLGQGGAEAFF.

This clonotype was counted many times. This CDR3 reads CAISDPRAGRYQETQYF. The CDR3 bases are TGTGCCATCAGTGACCCCAGAGCGGGAAGGTACCAAGAGACCCAGTACTTC. This chain links TRBV10-3 with TRBJ2-5, with 7 bases fitting TRBD2. The V gene end was trimmed by 3 bases and the J gene end by 0 bases; junction bases not matched to a gene: 10. The CDR3 sequence is 17 residues long. Germline values: CDR1 ENHRY, CDR2 SYGVKD.